Below, 30 T cell receptor beta chains from the same sample are listed, as sequenced in a study of CD8 T cells in ankylosing spondylitis. TCRdb re-called the 5' RACE reads through MiXCR, storing one row per CDR3 protein. The profile shows roughly 160,000 distinct CDR3 sequences, around 8.9% of them singletons. The sequenced sample consisted of blood, either unsorted or a sorted T cell fraction (not recorded which). The receptor source for this set is a female donor with ankylosing spondylitis or in good health (not recorded which).

The chain has TRBV18 and TRBJ2-1, with D hard to call. This CDR3 is built from 14 residues. V lost 3 bases, J lost 0 bases, and 6 bases lay in between. CDR1 is KGHSH and CDR2 is LQKENI in the germline V gene. The CDR3 is CASSPAVSYNEQFF. The CDR3 nucleotides read TGTGCCAGCTCACCGGCGGTCTCCTACAATGAGCAGTTCTTC.

A few counts support this clonotype. The chain uses TRBV4-3 and TRBJ1-1; no definite D call. CDR1 is LGHNA, CDR2 YSLEER, per germline. Trimming took off 8 bases at V and 10 bases at J, with 17 bases between the two ends. There are 12 residues in the CDR3. As DNA, the CDR3 is TGCGCCAGCTCGGGGTTGCCTGGCGGAGCTTTCTTT. Its protein product is CASSGLPGGAFF.

This clonotype showed up just a few times. V and J are TRBV20-1 and TRBJ2-1, with D perhaps matching TRBD2 (6 bases). This CDR3 region has 16 residues. V was clipped by 0 bases and J by 10 bases, with 22 bases between them. CDR1 and CDR2 (germline): DFQATT, SNEGSKA (reference sequence). CDR3: CSARDRQGTSTPEQFF. The DNA of the CDR3 is TGCAGTGCTAGAGACAGGCAAGGGACTTCCACACCCGAGCAGTTCTTC.

In its sample, this clonotype was seen a few times. The chain couples TRBV29-1 to TRBJ2-7, with D perhaps TRBD1 or TRBD2 (5 bases each). CDR1 SQVTM and CDR2 ANQGSEA come from the germline V gene. The CDR3 extends over 12 amino acids. Trimming cost V 3 bases and J 5 bases, with 11 bases left between them. CDR3 in DNA: TGCAGCGTTGACAGGGACGGCGACGAGCAGTACTTC. Amino acid sequence: CSVDRDGDEQYF.

This clonotype was recorded a few times. The chain couples TRBV9 to TRBJ2-5; D remains ambiguous. V lost 1 base and J 1 base, leaving 5 bases between the germline ends. The CDR3 length is 13 residues. Germline lookup yields CDR1 SGDLS and CDR2 YYNGEE. The CDR3 nucleotides are TGTGCCAGCAGCGTAACTACCCAAGAGACCCAGTACTTC. Protein product: CASSVTTQETQYF.

This clonotype was recorded many times. The chain joins TRBV7-8 to TRBJ2-1, with 13 nucleotides matching TRBD2. Germline CDR1 SGHVS, CDR2 FQNEAQ. This CDR3 region has 17 residues. Trimming cost V 1 base and J 9 bases; bases outside gene matches: 9. Here the CDR3 DNA reads TGTGCCAGCAGCTTAGAGGGACTAGCGGGGAGCTACGCTGAGCAGTTCTTC. Translated, it gives CASSLEGLAGSYAEQFF.

This chain connects TRBV10-3 to TRBJ2-7; D is uncertain. In germline, CDR1 is ENHRY, CDR2 SYGVKD. V gave up 7 bases and J gave up 2 bases, with 12 bases separating them. The CDR3 has 13 amino acids. The CDR3 DNA reads TGTGCCATCAAAGACTCTCTCACCTACGAGCAGTACTTC. Its protein is CAIKDSLTYEQYF.

The table lists this clonotype with a few counts. This chain joins TRBV11-2 and TRBJ2-7, with 9 bases fitting TRBD2. This CDR3 contains 16 residues. CDR1 SGHAT and CDR2 FQNNGV come from the germline V gene. V dropped 1 base and J dropped 5; count of bases not matched to a gene: 9. DNA for the CDR3: TGTGCCAGCAGCTTAGGGATGAGATTAGCGGGAGACGAGCAGTACTTC. Translating it yields CASSLGMRLAGDEQYF.

This clonotype was detected many times. This rearrangement joins TRBV15 to TRBJ2-1; D assignment may be TRBD1 or TRBD2 (5 bases each). This CDR3 has 13 residues. The germline V and J ends were trimmed by 0 bases and 8 bases, with 8 bases remaining between them. CDR1 is LNHNV and CDR2 is YYDKDF in the germline V gene (reference sequence). The CDR3 DNA follows: TGTGCCACCAGCAGAGATGGGGGAGATGAGCAGTTCTTC. Translated: CATSRDGGDEQFF. Complete variable domain (other parts from reference TRBV15 and TRBJ2-1): DAMVIQNPRYQVTQFGKPVTLSCSQTLNHNVMYWYQQKSSQAPKLLFHYYDKDFNNEADTPDNFQSRRPNTSFCFLDIRSPGLGDTAMYLCATSRDGGDEQFFGPGTRLTVL.

The chain has TRBV7-6 and TRBJ1-3; D might be TRBD1 (5 bases). This CDR3 has 15 amino acids. Trimming pared 5 bases from V and 2 bases from J, leaving 13 bases between. The germline V gene encodes CDR1 SGHVS and CDR2 FNYEAQ. CDR3 residues: CASSLRGAAGNTIYF. The CDR3 DNA is TGTGCCAGCAGCCTCCGTGGGGCGGCTGGAAACACCATATATTTT.

This clonotype came up many times. The chain uses TRBV7-2 and TRBJ2-1; perhaps TRBD1 as D (6 bases). CDR3 size: 15 residues. The V end was cut by 5 bases, the J end by 6 bases, with 17 bases between. CDR1 is SGHTA and CDR2 is FQGNSA in the germline V gene. CDR3 bases: TGTGCCAGCAGCCCCGAAGAGCCAGGGGCCAATGAGCAGTTCTTC. Protein: CASSPEEPGANEQFF. Full variable domain (missing parts from reference TRBV7-2 and TRBJ2-1): GAGVSQSPSNKVTEKGKDVELRCDPISGHTALYWYRQSLGQGLEFLIYFQGNSAPDKSGLPSDRFSAERTGGSVSTLTIQRTQQEDSAVYLCASSPEEPGANEQFFGPGTRLTVL.

This clonotype was seen only a few times. The chain joins TRBV6-4 to TRBJ2-1; D tentatively reads TRBD1 or TRBD2 (5 bases each). Looked up from germline, CDR1 is MRHNA and CDR2 is SNTAGT. The V gene lost 8 bases and the J gene lost 5 bases, with 19 bases spanning the gap. The CDR3 is made up of 15 amino acids. This CDR3 is CASGDGAAADNEQFF. The CDR3 DNA follows: TGTGCCAGCGGCGACGGGGCTGCCGCGGACAATGAGCAGTTCTTC.

The chain has TRBV4-3 and TRBJ2-3, with D perhaps matching TRBD2 (6 bases). Trimming stripped 1 base from V and 0 bases from J, with 11 bases between. The CDR3 sequence is 16 residues long. From germline, CDR1 is LGHNA and CDR2 YSLEER. The CDR3 spells CASSQGSGTSTDTQYF. The CDR3 nucleotides read TGCGCCAGCAGCCAAGGTTCCGGGACTAGCACAGATACGCAGTATTTT.

Only a few counts were recorded for this clonotype. The chain uses TRBV4-3 and TRBJ2-7, with D tentatively TRBD1 or TRBD2 (5 bases each). CDR1 and CDR2 from the germline V gene are LGHNA and YSLEER. This CDR3 comprises 14 residues. The V end lost 4 bases, the J end lost 2 bases, and 12 bases lay between the germline ends. The CDR3 bases are TGCGCCAGCAGCCCGCAGAGGGGCACCTACGAGCAGTACTTC. Its protein is CASSPQRGTYEQYF.

The chain joins TRBV20-1 to TRBJ2-3; D ambiguous. V gave up 2 bases and J gave up 10 bases, with 4 bases separating them. Germline V CDR1 and CDR2: DFQATT, SNEGSKA (reference sequence). This CDR3 region has 9 residues. The CDR3 DNA is TGCAGTGCTAGACCTTCGCAGTATTTT. It is translated as CSARPSQYF.

V is TRBV6-5 and J is TRBJ1-1, with D possibly matching TRBD1 (5 bases). The CDR3 sequence is 16 residues long. V lost 2 bases to trimming and J lost 5 bases, with 18 bases between them. The germline V gene encodes CDR1 MNHEY and CDR2 SVGAGI. The CDR3 here is CASSYPKSGRGTEAFF. In DNA, the CDR3 is TGTGCCAGCAGTTACCCAAAATCAGGAAGGGGTACTGAAGCTTTCTTT.

The chain recombines TRBV20-1 with TRBJ2-4, with 14 nucleotides matching TRBD2. V lost 6 bases to trimming and J lost 1 base; unmatched junction nucleotides: 11. The CDR3 is 18 amino acids. In germline, CDR1 is DFQATT, CDR2 SNEGSKA (reference sequence). The CDR3: CSATPGLAGVVAKNIQYF. CDR3 DNA sequence: TGCAGTGCAACCCCGGGACTAGCGGGAGTGGTGGCCAAAAACATTCAGTACTTC.

This clonotype showed up just a few times. V usage is TRBV6-5 and J usage is TRBJ2-3, with unresolved D. There are 16 residues in the CDR3. Trimming left V 0 bases short and J 0 bases short, with 10 bases between. Per germline, CDR1 MNHEY and CDR2 SVGAGI. The chain's CDR3 is CASSYSASSSTDTQYF. The CDR3 DNA is TGTGCCAGCAGTTACTCGGCTAGTAGTAGCACAGATACGCAGTATTTT.

The rearrangement joins TRBV5-6 to TRBJ2-1, with D maybe TRBD1 (6 bases). CDR3 length equals 17 residues. From germline, CDR1 is SGHDT and CDR2 YYEEEE. Trimming removed 0 bases from V and 8 bases from J, with 21 bases in between. Here the CDR3 reads CASSLGVQGRLVHEQFF. CDR3 bases: TGTGCCAGCAGCTTGGGGGTGCAGGGGAGATTAGTCCATGAGCAGTTCTTC. Using reference TRBV5-6 and TRBJ2-1 for the parts outside the CDR3, the full variable domain is DAGVTQSPTHLIKTRGQQVTLRCSPKSGHDTVSWYQQALGQGPQFIFQYYEEEERQRGNFPDRFSGHQFPNYSSELNVNALLLGDSALYLCASSLGVQGRLVHEQFFGPGTRLTVL.

This clonotype was counted at least ten times. The chain couples TRBV7-8 to TRBJ2-7; TRBD1 or TRBD2 may be the D gene (7 bases each). The germline V gene has CDR1 SGHVS and CDR2 FQNEAQ. The ends were cut back, 4 bases at V and 6 bases at J, with 22 bases in the middle. There are 16 residues in the CDR3. This chain's CDR3 is CASSSDRASGTSEQYF. The CDR3 DNA reads TGTGCCAGCAGCTCCGACAGGGCAAGCGGGACTTCCGAGCAGTACTTC.

This clonotype was detected many times. The chain carries TRBV7-9 and TRBJ1-1, with D uncertain. The CDR3 length is 12 residues. Between the trimmed V and J ends, which lost 1 base and 3 bases, there was a span of 3 bases. Looked up from germline, CDR1 is SEHNR and CDR2 is FQNEAQ (reference sequence). For the CDR3, the DNA is TGTGCCAGCAGCTTAGGATACACTGAAGCTTTCTTT. It yields the protein CASSLGYTEAFF.

The table lists this clonotype with a few counts. The genes are TRBV11-2 and TRBJ2-5; a weak D match, TRBD2 (5 bases). V lost 5 bases and J 2 bases, leaving 9 bases between the germline ends. The CDR3 has 13 amino acids. CDR1 SGHAT and CDR2 FQNNGV come from the germline V gene. This CDR3 reads CASSLGLQETQYF. DNA of the CDR3: TGTGCCAGCAGCCTTGGACTGCAAGAGACCCAGTACTTC. The full variable domain, completed using reference TRBV11-2 and TRBJ2-5, is EAGVAQSPRYKIIEKRQSVAFWCNPISGHATLYWYQQILGQGPKLLIQFQNNGVVDDSQLPKDRFSAERLKGVDSTLKIQPAKLEDSAVYLCASSLGLQETQYFGPGTRLLVL.

This clonotype came up many times. The J gene is TRBJ2-7, the V gene TRBV20-1, with D tentatively TRBD2 (5 bases). The CDR3 consists of 14 residues. CDR1 DFQATT and CDR2 SNEGSKA come from the germline V gene (reference sequence). V dropped 1 base and J dropped 3 bases, with 13 bases sitting between them. CDR3 coding DNA: TGCAGTGCTAGAGGACGGACTCATCTCTACGAGCAGTACTTC. It yields the protein CSARGRTHLYEQYF.

There are many counts of this clonotype. This chain joins TRBV30 and TRBJ2-1, with no clear D. With 0 bases removed from V and 7 bases from J, the gap between germline ends came to 10 bases. The CDR3 contains 13 residues. CDR1 and CDR2 (germline): GTSNPN, SVGIG (reference sequence). CDR3 sequence (DNA): TGTGCCTGGAGTGTAATATTGGGGAATGAGCAGTTCTTC. It codes for CAWSVILGNEQFF.

This clonotype has a handful of counts. V gene TRBV20-1 combines with J gene TRBJ1-6; unclear D gene. Germline-derived CDR1 and CDR2 are DFQATT and SNEGSKA (reference sequence). The CDR3 length is 15 residues. V was pared by 4 bases and J by 0 bases, with 10 bases between. This CDR3 is CSANYPSSYNSPLHF. The CDR3 DNA sequence: TGCAGTGCTAACTATCCTAGCTCCTATAATTCACCCCTCCACTTT.

This chain joins TRBV5-6 and TRBJ2-2, with D hard to call. V was clipped by 1 base and J by 3 bases, with 10 bases between them. Germline values: CDR1 SGHDT, CDR2 YYEEEE. The CDR3 runs 15 residues. As DNA, the CDR3 is TGTGCCAGCAGCTTGAAGAACGGATACACCGGGGAGCTGTTTTTT. Its translation is CASSLKNGYTGELFF.

V gene TRBV20-1 combines with J gene TRBJ2-5; 12 positions match TRBD1. Trimming at V came to 5 bases and at J to 5 bases, leaving 9 bases not matched to a gene. The germline V gene encodes CDR1 DFQATT and CDR2 SNEGSKA (reference sequence). This CDR3 spans 15 amino acids. CDR3 DNA: TGCAGTGCTGATGACAGGGACAGGGGGCAGGAGACCCAGTACTTC. It codes for CSADDRDRGQETQYF.

V is TRBV7-9 and J is TRBJ2-7; D remains ambiguous. From germline, CDR1 is SEHNR and CDR2 FQNEAQ (reference sequence). The CDR3 is made up of 13 amino acids. Trimming removed 3 bases from V and 6 bases from J, with 12 bases in between. CDR3: CASSFLGLSEQYF. DNA for the CDR3: TGTGCCAGCAGCTTTTTAGGGTTGAGCGAGCAGTACTTC. Complete variable domain (other parts from reference TRBV7-9 and TRBJ2-7): DTGVSQNPRHKITKRGQNVTFRCDPISEHNRLYWYRQTLGQGPEFLTYFQNEAQLEKSRLLSDRFSAERPKGSFSTLEIQRTEQGDSAMYLCASSFLGLSEQYFGPGTRLTVT.

This sequence joins TRBV7-8 and TRBJ2-7; the match to TRBD1 covers 8 bases. CDR3 size: 15 residues. With 0 bases clipped from V and 4 bases from J, the junction kept 5 bases outside the gene matches. Germline CDR1 is SGHVS and CDR2 is FQNEAQ. The CDR3 is CASSLAGTGGYEQYF. The DNA for the CDR3 is TGTGCCAGCAGCTTAGCGGGAACAGGGGGGTACGAGCAGTACTTC.

In this sample, this clonotype turned up many times. The CDR3 DNA sequence: TGCGCCAGCAGCCACCCAGAACAGGGGGCGAAAGGTGAAGCTTTCTTT. Encoded protein: CASSHPEQGAKGEAFF. The V call is TRBV4-3, the J call TRBJ1-1; TRBD1 agrees at 9 bases. The CDR3 is made up of 16 amino acids. Germline values: CDR1 LGHNA, CDR2 YSLEER. V lost 3 bases, J lost 7 bases, and 12 bases stayed unmatched.